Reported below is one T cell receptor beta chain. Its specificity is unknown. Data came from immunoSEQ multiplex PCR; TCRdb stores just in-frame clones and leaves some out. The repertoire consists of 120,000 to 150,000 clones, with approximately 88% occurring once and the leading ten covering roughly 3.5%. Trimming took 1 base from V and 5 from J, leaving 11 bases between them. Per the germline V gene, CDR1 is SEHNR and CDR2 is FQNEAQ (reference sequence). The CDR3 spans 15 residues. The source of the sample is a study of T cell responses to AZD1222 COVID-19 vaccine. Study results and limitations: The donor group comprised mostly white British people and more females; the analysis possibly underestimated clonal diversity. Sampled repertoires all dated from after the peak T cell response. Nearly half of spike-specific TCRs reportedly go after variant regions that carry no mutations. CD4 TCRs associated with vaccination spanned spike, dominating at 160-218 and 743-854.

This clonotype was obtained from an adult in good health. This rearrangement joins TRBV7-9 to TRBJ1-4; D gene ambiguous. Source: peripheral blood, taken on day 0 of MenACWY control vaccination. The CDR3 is CASSLVKDGNEKLFF. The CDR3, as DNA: TGTGCCAGCAGCTTAGTAAAGGACGGGAATGAAAAACTGTTTTTT.